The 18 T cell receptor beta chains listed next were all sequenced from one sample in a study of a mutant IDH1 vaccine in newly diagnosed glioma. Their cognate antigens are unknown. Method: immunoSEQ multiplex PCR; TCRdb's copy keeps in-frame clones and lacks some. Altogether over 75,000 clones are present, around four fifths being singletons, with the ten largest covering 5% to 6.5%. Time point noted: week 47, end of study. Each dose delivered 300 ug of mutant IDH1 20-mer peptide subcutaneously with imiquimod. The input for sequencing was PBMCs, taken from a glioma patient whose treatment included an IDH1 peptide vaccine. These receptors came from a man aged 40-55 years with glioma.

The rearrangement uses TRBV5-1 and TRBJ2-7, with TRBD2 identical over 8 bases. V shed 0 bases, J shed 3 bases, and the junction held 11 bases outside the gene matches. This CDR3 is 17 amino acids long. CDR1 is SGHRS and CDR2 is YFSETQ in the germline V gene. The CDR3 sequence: CASSLEVSGSFVYEQYF. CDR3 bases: TGCGCCAGCAGCTTGGAGGTAAGCGGGAGCTTCGTCTACGAGCAGTACTTC.

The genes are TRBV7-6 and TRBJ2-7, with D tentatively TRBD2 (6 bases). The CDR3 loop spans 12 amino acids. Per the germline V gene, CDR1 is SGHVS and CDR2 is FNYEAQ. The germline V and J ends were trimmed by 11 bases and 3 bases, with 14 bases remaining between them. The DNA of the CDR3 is TGTGCCCCCGAAGGCGGGGTCTACGAGCAGTACTTC. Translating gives CAPEGGVYEQYF.

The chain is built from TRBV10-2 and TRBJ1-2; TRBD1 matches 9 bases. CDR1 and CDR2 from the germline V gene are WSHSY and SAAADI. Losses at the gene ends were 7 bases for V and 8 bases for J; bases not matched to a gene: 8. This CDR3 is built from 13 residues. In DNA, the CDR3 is TGCGCCAGCACCCGGGGACAGGGCGTCGGCTACACCTTC. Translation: CASTRGQGVGYTF.

CDR3 loop: CASSNGTGEETQYF. The CDR3 DNA reads TGTGCCAGCAGCAATGGGACAGGAGAAGAGACCCAGTACTTC. V and J are TRBV21-1 and TRBJ2-5; the table gives TRBD1 as D, unverified against the DNA. TRBV21-1 is a known pseudogene. The CDR3 covers 14 residues.

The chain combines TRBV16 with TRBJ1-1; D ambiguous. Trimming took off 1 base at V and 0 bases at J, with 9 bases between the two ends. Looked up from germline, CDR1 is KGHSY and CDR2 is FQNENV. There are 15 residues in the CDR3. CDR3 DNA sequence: TGTGCCAGCAGCCAATGGGAGAGGATGAACACTGAAGCTTTCTTT. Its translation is CASSQWERMNTEAFF.

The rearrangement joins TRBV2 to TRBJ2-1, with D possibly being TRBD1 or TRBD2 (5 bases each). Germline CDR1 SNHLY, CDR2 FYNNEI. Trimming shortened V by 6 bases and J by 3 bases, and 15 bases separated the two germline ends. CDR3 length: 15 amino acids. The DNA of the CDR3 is TGTGCCAGCAGCGAGACCGGGACCTTCTACAATGAGCAGTTCTTC. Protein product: CASSETGTFYNEQFF.

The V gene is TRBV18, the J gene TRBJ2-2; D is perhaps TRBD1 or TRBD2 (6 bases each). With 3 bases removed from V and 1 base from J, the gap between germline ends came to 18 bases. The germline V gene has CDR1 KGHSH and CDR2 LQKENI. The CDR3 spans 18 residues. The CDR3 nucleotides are TGTGCCAGCTCACCGGACAGAACCGGGACTGTGAACACCGGGGAGCTGTTTTTT. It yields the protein CASSPDRTGTVNTGELFF.

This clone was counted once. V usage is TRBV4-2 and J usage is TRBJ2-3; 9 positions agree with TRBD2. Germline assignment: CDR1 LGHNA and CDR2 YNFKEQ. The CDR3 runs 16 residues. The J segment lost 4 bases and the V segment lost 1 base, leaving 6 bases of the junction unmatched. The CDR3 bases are TGTGCCAGCAGCCAAGCCGGCGGGGGGGCAGCAGATACGCAGTATTTT. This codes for CASSQAGGGAADTQYF.

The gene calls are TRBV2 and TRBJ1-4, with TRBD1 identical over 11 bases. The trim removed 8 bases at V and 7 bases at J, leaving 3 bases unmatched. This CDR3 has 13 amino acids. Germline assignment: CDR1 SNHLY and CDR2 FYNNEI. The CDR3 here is CASEDRGLEKLFF. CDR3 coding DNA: TGTGCCAGCGAGGACAGGGGGCTTGAAAAACTGTTTTTT.

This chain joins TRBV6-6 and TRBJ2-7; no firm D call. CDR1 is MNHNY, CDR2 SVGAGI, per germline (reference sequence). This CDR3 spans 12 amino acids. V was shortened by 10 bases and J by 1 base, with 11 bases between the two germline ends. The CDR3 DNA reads TGTGCCACCGTGGACGGATCCTACGAGCAGTACTTC. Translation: CATVDGSYEQYF.

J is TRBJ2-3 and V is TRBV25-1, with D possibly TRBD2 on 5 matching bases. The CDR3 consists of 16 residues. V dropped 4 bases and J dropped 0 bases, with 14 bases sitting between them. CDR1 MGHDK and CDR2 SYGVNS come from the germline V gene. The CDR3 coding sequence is TGTGCCAGCAGTGCATGGACGGGATCTAGCACAGATACGCAGTATTTT. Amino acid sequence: CASSAWTGSSTDTQYF.

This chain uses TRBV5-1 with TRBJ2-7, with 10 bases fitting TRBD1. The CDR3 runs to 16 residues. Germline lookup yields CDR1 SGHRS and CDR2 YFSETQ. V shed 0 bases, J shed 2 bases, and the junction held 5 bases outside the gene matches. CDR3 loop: CASSLEPGTGAYEQYF. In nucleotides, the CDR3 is TGCGCCAGCAGCTTGGAGCCCGGGACAGGGGCCTACGAGCAGTACTTC.

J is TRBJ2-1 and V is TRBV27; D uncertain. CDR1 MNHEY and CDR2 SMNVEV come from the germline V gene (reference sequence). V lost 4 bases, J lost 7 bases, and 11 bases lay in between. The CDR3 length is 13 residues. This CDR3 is CASSSTLANEQFF. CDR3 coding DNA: TGTGCCAGCAGTTCCACCTTAGCAAATGAGCAGTTCTTC.

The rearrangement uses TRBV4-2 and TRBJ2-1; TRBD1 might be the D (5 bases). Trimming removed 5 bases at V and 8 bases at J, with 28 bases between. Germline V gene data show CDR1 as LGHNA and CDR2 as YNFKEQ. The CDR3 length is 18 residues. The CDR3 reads CASSLGPSLSFTSHEQFF. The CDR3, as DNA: TGTGCCAGCAGCTTGGGGCCGAGCCTCTCGTTTACATCTCATGAGCAGTTCTTC.

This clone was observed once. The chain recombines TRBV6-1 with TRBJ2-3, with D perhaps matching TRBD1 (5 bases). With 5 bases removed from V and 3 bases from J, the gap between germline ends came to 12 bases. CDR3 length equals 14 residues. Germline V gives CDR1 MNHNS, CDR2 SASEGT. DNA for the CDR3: TGTGCCAGCAGTCCTACTCAGGGAACAGATACGCAGTATTTT. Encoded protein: CASSPTQGTDTQYF.

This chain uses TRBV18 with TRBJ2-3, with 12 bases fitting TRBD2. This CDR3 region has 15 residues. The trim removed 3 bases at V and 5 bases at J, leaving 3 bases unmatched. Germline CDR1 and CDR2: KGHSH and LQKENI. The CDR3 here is CASSPASGGGDTQYF. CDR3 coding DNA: TGTGCCAGCTCACCCGCTAGCGGGGGGGGAGATACGCAGTATTTT. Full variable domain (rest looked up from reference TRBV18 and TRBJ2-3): NAGVMQNPRHLVRRRGQEARLRCSPMKGHSHVYWYRQLPEEGLKFMVYLQKENIIDESGMPKERFSAEFPKEGPSILRIQQVVRGDSAAYFCASSPASGGGDTQYFGPGTRLTVL.

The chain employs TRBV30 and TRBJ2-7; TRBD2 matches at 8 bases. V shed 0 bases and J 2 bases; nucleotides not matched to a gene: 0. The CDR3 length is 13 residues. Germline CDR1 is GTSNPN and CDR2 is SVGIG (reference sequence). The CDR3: CAWSVGRAYEQYF. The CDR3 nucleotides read TGTGCCTGGAGTGTCGGGAGGGCCTACGAGCAGTACTTC.

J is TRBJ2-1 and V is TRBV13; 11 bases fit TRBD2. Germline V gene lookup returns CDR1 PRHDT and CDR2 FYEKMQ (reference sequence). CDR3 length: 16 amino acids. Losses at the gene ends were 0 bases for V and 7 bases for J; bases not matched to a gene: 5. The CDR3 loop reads CASSLGSLAGGNEQFF. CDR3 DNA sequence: TGTGCCAGCAGCTTAGGTTCGCTAGCGGGGGGAAATGAGCAGTTCTTC.